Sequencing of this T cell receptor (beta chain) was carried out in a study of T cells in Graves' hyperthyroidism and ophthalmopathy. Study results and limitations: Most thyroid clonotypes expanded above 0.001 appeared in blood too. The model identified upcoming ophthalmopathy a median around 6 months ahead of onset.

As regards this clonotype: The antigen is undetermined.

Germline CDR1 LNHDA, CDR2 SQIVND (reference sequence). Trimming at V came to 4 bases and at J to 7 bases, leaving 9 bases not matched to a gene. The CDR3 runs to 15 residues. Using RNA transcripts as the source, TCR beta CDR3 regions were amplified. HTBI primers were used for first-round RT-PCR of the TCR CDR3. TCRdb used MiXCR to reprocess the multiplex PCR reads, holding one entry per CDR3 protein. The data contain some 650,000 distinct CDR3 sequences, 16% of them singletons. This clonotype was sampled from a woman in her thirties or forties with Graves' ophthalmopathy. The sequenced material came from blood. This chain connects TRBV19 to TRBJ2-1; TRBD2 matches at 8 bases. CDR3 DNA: TGTGCCAGTAGTAGGCGGGAGGAAGTTCGGAATGAGCAGTTCTTC. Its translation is CASSRREEVRNEQFF.